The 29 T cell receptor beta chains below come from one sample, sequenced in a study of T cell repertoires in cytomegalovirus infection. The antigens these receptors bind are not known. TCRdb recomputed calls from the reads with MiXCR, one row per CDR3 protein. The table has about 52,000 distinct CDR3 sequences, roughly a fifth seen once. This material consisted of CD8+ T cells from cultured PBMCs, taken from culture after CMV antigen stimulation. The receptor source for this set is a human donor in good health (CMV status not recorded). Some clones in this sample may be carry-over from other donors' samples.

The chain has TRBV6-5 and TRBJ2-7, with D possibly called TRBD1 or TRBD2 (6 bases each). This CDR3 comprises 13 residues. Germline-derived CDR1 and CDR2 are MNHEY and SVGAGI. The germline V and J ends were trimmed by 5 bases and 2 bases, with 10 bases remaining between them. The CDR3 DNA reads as TGTGCCAGCAGTACGGGGGCTCCCTACGAGCAGTACTTC. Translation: CASSTGAPYEQYF.

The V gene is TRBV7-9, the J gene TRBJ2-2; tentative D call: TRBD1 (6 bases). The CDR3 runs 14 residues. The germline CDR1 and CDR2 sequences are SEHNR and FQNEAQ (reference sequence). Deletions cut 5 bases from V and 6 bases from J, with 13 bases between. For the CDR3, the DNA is TGTGCCAGCAGCCACGCTCAGGGGCCCGGGGAGCTGTTTTTT. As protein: CASSHAQGPGELFF.

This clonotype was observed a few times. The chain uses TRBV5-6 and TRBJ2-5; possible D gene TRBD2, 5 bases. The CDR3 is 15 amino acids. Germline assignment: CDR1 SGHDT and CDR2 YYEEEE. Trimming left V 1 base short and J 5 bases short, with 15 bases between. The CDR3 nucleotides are TGTGCCAGCAGCTTGTTGGAGGATCCGGGGGAGACCCAGTACTTC. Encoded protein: CASSLLEDPGETQYF.

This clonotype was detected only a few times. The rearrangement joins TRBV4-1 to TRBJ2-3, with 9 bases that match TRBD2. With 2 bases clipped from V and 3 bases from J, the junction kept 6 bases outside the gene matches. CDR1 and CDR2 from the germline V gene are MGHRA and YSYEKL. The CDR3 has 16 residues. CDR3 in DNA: TGCGCCAGCAGCCAAAGAGCGGGGGGCACTACAGATACGCAGTATTTT. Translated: CASSQRAGGTTDTQYF.

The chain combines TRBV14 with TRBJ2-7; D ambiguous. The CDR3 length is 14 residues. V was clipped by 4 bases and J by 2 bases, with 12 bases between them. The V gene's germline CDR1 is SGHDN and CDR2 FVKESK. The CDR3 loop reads CASSPPSLPYEQYF. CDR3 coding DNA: TGTGCCAGCAGCCCGCCCAGCCTACCCTACGAGCAGTACTTC.

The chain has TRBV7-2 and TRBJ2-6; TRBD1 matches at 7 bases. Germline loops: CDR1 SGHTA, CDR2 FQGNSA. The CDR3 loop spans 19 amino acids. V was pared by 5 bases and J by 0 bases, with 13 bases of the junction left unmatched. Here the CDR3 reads CASSLSPGTESSGANVLTF. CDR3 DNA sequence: TGTGCCAGCAGCCTATCTCCCGGGACAGAAAGCTCTGGGGCCAACGTCCTGACTTTC.

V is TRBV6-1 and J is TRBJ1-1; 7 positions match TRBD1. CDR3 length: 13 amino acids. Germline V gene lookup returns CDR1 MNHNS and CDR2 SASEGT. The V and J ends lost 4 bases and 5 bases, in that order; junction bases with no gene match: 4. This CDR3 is CASSGQGLTEAFF. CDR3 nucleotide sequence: TGTGCCAGCAGTGGACAGGGCTTGACTGAAGCTTTCTTT.

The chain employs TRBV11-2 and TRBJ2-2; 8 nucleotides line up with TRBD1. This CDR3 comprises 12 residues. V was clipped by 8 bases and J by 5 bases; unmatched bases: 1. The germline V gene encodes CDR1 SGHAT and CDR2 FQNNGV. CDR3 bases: TGTGCCAGCGGGGACAGGACCGGGGAGCTGTTTTTT. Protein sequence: CASGDRTGELFF.

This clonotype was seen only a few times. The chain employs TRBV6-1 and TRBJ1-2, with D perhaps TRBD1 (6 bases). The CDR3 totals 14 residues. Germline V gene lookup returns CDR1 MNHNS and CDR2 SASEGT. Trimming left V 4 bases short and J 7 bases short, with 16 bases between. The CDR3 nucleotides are TGTGCCAGCAGTGTGTCAGGGGAAAGCGGTGGCTACACCTTC. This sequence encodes CASSVSGESGGYTF.

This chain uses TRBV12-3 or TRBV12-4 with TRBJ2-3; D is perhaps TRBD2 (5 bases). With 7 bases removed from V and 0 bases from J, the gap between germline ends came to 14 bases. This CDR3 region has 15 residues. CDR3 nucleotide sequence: TGTGCCAGCACCTTGGGAGCGCGAAGCACAGATACGCAGTATTTT. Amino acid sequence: CASTLGARSTDTQYF.

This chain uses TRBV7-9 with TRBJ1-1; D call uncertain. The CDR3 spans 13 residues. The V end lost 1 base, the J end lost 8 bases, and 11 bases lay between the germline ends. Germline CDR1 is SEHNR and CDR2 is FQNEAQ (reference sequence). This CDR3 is CASSLVVGQEAFF. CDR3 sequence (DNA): TGTGCCAGCAGCTTAGTGGTTGGGCAGGAAGCTTTCTTT.

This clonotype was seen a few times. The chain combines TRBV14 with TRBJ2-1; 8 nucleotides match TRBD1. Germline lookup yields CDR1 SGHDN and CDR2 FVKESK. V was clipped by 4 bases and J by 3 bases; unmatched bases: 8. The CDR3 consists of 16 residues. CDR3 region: CASSPPGTGFYNEQFF. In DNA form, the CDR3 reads TGTGCCAGCAGCCCCCCCGGGACAGGATTCTACAATGAGCAGTTCTTC.

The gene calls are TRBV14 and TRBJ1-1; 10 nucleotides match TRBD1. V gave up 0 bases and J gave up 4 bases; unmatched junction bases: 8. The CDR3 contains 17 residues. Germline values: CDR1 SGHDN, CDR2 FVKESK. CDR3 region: CASSQDPGTGVPTEAFF. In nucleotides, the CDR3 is TGTGCCAGCAGCCAAGATCCGGGGACAGGGGTCCCCACTGAAGCTTTCTTT.

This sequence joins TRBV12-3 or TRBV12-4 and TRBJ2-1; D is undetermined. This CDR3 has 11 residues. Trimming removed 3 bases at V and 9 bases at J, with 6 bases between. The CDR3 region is CASSFAAEQFF. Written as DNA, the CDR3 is TGTGCCAGCAGTTTTGCTGCTGAGCAGTTCTTC.

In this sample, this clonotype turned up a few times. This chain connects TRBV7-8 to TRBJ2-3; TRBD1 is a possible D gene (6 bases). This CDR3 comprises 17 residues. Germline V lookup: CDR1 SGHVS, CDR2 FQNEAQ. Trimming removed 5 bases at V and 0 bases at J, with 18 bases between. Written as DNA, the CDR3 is TGTGCCAGCAGCCGCCACCCCCACAGGGCAAGCACAGATACGCAGTATTTT. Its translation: CASSRHPHRASTDTQYF.

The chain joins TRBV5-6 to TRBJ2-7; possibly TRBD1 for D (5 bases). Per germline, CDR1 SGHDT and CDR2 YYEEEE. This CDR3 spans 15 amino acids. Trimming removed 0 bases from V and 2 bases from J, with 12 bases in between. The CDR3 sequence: CASSLEQGSTYEQYF. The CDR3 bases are TGTGCCAGCAGCTTGGAGCAGGGATCCACCTACGAGCAGTACTTC. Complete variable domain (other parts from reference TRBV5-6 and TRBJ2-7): DAGVTQSPTHLIKTRGQQVTLRCSPKSGHDTVSWYQQALGQGPQFIFQYYEEEERQRGNFPDRFSGHQFPNYSSELNVNALLLGDSALYLCASSLEQGSTYEQYFGPGTRLTVT.

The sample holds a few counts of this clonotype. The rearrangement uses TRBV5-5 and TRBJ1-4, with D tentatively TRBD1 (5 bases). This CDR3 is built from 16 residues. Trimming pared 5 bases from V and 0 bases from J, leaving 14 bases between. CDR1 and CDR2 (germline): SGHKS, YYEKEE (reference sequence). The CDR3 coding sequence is TGTGCCAGCAGTCCTGGGGACTTTGCAACTAATGAAAAACTGTTTTTT. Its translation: CASSPGDFATNEKLFF. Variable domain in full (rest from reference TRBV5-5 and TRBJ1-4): DAGVTQSPTHLIKTRGQQVTLRCSPISGHKSVSWYQQVLGQGPQFIFQYYEKEERGRGNFPDRFSARQFPNYSSELNVNALLLGDSALYLCASSPGDFATNEKLFFGSGTQLSVL.

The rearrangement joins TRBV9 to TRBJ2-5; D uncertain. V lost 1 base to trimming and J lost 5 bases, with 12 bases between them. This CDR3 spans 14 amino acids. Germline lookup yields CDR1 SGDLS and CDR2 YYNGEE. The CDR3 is CASSVTGGRETQYF. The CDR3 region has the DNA TGTGCCAGCAGCGTAACGGGTGGTAGGGAGACCCAGTACTTC. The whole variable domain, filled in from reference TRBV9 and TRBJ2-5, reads DSGVTQTPKHLITATGQRVTLRCSPRSGDLSVYWYQQSLDQGLQFLIQYYNGEERAKGNILERFSAQQFPDLHSELNLSSLELGDSALYFCASSVTGGRETQYFGPGTRLLVL.

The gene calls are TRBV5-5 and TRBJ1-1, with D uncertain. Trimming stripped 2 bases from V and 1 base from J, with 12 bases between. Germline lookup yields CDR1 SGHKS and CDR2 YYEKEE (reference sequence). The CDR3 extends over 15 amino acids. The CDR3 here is CASSFSRGANTEAFF. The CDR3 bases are TGTGCCAGCAGCTTTTCCCGGGGAGCGAACACTGAAGCTTTCTTT. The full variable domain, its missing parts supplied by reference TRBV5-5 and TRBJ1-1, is DAGVTQSPTHLIKTRGQQVTLRCSPISGHKSVSWYQQVLGQGPQFIFQYYEKEERGRGNFPDRFSARQFPNYSSELNVNALLLGDSALYLCASSFSRGANTEAFFGQGTRLTVV.

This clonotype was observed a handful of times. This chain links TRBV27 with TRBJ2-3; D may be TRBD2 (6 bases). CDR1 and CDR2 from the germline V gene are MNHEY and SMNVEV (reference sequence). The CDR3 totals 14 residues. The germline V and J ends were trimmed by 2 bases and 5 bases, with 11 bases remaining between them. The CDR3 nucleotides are TGTGCCAGCAGTTTAGCGGGGCAGGGAGATACGCAGTATTTT. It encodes CASSLAGQGDTQYF.

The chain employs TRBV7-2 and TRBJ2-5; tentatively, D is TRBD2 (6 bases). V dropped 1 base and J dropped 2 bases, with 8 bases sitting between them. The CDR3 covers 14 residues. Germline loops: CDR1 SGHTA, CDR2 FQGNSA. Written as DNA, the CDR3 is TGTGCCAGCAGCTTAGTAGCGGCGCAAGAGACCCAGTACTTC. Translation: CASSLVAAQETQYF.

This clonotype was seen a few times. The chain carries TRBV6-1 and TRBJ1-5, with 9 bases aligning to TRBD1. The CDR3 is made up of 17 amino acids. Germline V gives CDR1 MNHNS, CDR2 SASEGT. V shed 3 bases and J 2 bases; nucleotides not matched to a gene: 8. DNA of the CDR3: TGTGCCAGCAGTGACCGACAGGGGGAAATTGGCAATCAGCCCCAGCATTTT. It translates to CASSDRQGEIGNQPQHF.

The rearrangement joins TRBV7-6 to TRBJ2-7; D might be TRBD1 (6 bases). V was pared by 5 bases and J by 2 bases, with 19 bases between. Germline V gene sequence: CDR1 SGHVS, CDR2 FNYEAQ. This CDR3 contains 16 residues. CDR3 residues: CASSGESGDPPYEQYF. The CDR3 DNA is TGTGCCAGCAGCGGAGAATCAGGGGATCCCCCCTACGAGCAGTACTTC.

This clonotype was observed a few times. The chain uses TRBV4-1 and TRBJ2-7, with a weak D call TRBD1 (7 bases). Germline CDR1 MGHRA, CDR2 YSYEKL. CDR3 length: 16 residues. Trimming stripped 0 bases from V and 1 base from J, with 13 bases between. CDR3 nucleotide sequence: TGCGCCAGCAGCCAAGATTCCAGGGGGGTTTCCTACGAGCAGTACTTC. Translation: CASSQDSRGVSYEQYF.

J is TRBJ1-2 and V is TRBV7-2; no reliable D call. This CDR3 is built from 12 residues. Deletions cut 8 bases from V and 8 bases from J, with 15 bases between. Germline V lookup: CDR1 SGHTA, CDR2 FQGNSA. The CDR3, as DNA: TGTGCCAGCCCCGCCGAGGAACAAGGCTACACCTTC. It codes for CASPAEEQGYTF.

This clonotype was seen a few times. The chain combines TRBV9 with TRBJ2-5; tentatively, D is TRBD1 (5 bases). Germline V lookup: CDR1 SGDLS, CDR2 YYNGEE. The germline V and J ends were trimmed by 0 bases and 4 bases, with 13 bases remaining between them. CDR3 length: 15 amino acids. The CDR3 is CASSVELTAGETQYF. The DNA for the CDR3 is TGTGCCAGCAGCGTAGAACTGACAGCCGGAGAGACCCAGTACTTC.

CDR3 in amino acids: CASIWTGNTEAFF. In nucleotides, the CDR3 is TGTGCCAGCATTTGGACAGGGAACACTGAAGCTTTCTTT. The V and J genes are TRBV12-3 or TRBV12-4 and TRBJ1-1; 7 bases map to TRBD1. Unmatched junction bases numbered 3, after V lost 7 bases and J lost 1 base. The CDR3 covers 13 residues.

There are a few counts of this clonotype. The CDR3 DNA reads as TGTGCCAGTAGTATAGATCTCCCGGGGGAGGATTGGACTTCACCCCTCCACTTT. It yields the protein CASSIDLPGEDWTSPLHF. J is TRBJ1-6 and V is TRBV19; a possible D gene is TRBD1 (5 bases). CDR1 is LNHDA, CDR2 SQIVND, per germline (reference sequence). The CDR3 spans 18 residues. V dropped 0 bases and J dropped 9 bases, with 21 bases sitting between them.

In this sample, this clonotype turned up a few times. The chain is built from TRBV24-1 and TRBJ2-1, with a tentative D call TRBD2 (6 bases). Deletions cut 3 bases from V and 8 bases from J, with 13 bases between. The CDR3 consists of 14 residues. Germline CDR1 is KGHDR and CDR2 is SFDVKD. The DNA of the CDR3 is TGTGCCACCAGTGATGCCACGCGGGGCGATGAGCAGTTCTTC. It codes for CATSDATRGDEQFF.